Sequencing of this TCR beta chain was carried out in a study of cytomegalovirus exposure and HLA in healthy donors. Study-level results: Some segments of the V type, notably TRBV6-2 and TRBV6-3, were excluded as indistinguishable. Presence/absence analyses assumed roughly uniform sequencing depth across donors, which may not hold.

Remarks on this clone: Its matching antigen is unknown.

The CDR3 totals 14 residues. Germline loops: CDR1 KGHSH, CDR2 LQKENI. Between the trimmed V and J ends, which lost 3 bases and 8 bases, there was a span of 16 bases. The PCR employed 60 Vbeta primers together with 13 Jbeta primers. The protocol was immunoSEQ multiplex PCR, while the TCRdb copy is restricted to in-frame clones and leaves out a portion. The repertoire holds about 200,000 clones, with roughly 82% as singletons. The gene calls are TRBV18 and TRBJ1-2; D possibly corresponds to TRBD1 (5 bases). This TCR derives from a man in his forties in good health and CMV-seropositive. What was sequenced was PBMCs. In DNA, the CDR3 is TGTGCCAGCTCACCGGGCGGACACACAATGGGCTACACCTTC. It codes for CASSPGGHTMGYTF.